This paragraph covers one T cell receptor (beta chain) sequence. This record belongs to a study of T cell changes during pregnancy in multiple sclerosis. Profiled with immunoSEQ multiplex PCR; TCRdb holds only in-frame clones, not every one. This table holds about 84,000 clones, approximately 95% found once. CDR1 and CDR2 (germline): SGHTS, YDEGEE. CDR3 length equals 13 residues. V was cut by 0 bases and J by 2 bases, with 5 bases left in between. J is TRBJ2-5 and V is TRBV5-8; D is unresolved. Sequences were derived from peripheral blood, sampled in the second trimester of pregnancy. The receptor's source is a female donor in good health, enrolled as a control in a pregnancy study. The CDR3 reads CASSLGRQETQYF. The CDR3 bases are TGTGCCAGCAGCTTGGGTAGACAAGAGACCCAGTACTTC.